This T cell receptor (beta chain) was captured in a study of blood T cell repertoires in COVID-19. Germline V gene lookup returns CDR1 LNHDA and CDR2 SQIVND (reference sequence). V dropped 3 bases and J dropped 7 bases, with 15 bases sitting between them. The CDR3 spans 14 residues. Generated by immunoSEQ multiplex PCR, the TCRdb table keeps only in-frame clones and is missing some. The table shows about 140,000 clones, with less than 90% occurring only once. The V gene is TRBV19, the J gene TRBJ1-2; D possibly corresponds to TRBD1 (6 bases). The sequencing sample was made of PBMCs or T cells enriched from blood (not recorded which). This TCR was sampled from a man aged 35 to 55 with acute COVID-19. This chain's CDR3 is CASSIRQDMVGYTF. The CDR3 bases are TGTGCCAGTAGTATTCGACAGGACATGGTTGGCTACACCTTC.